This T cell receptor (beta chain) originates from a study of blood T cells in healthy people across ages. The study recruited healthy Caucasian donors from Russia who were aged about 6 to 90. This clonotype was recorded only once. Its antigen is not known. A much more abundant neighbour one base away suggests this may be a read error. Germline V gives CDR1 SGDLS, CDR2 YYNGEE. The ends lost 0 bases at V and 7 bases at J; junction bases unmatched: 10. The CDR3 is 16 residues long. Broader study findings: It was not possible, with unsorted PBMCs, to conclusively compare naive and antigen-experienced cells. Strong correlation was found linking TCR beta diversity to naive T cell percentage.

The authors ran a second PCR of roughly 6 to 11 cycles using a sample-barcoded 5' primer and a J-beta primer mix. Each cDNA molecule was tagged by a template-switch adaptor that had 12 random nucleotides. TCRdb re-called the 5' RACE reads with MiXCR, one entry per CDR3 protein. The sample contains about 1.5 million distinct CDR3 sequences, about 42% of which appear only once. This chain joins TRBV9 and TRBJ2-7, with TRBD1 matching 10 bases. This clonotype originated in a woman between 18 and 29 years old in good health. Sequenced: blood. The DNA for the CDR3 is TGTGCCAGCAGCGTAGGGACAGGGGGTTTCGGCAATGAGCAGTACTTC. Its translation: CASSVGTGGFGNEQYF.